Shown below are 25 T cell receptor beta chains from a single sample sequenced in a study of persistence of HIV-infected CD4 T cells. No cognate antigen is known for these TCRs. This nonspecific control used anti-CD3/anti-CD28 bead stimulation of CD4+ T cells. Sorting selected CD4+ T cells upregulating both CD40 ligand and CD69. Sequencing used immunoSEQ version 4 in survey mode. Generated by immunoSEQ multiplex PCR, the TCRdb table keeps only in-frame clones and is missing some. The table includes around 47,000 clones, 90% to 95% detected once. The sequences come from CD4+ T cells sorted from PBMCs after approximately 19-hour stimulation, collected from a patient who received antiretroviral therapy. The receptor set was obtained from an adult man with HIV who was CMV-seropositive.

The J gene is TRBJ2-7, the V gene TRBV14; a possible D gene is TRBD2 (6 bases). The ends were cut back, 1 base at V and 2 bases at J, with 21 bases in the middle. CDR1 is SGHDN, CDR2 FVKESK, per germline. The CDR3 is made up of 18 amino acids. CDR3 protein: CASSQGRRGFIGAYEQYF. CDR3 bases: TGTGCCAGCAGCCAAGGAAGGCGGGGTTTTATAGGCGCCTACGAGCAGTACTTC.

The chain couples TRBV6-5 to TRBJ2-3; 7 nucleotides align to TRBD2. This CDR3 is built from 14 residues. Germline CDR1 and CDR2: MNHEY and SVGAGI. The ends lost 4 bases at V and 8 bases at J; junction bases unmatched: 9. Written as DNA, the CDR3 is TGTGCCAGCAGTTCAAATTTAAGGGAGGGTACGCAGTATTTT. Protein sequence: CASSSNLREGTQYF.

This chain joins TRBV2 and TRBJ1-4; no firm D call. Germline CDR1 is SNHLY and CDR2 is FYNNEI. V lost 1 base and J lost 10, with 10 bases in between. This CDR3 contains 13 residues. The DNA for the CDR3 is TGTGCCAGCAGTGAAGGTCGGGAGGGAAAACTGTTTTTT. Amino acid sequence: CASSEGREGKLFF.

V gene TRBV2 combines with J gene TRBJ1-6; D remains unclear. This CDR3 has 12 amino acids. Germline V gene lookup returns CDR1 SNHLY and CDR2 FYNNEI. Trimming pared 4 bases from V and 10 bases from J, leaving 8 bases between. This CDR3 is CASSVLQSPLHF. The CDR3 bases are TGTGCCAGCAGTGTTTTACAATCACCCCTCCACTTT.

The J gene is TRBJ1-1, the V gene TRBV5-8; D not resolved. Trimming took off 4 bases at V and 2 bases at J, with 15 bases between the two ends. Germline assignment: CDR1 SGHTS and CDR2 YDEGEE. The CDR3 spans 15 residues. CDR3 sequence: CASSPRLGTNTEAFF. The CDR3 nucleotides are TGTGCCAGCAGCCCGAGGTTGGGTACAAACACTGAAGCTTTCTTT.

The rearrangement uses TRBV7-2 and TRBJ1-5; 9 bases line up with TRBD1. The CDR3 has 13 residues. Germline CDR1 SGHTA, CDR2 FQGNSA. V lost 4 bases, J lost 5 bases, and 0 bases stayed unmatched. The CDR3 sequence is CASSWDRDQPQHF. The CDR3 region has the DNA TGTGCCAGCAGCTGGGACAGGGATCAGCCCCAGCATTTT.

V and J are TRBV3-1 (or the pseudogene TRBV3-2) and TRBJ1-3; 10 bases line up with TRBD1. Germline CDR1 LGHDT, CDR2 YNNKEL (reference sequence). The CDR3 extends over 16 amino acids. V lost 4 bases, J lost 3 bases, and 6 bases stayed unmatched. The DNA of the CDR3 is TGTGCCAGCAGCCCAACGGACAGGGGGATTGGAAACACCATATATTTT. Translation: CASSPTDRGIGNTIYF.

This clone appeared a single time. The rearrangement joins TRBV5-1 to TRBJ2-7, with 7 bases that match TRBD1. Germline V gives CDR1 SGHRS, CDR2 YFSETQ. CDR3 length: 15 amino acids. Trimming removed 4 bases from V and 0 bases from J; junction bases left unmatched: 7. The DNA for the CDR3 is TGCGCCAGCAGCGGAGCGACAGGGAGCTCCTACGAGCAGTACTTC. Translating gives CASSGATGSSYEQYF. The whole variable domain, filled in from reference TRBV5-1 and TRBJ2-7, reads KAGVTQTPRYLIKTRGQQVTLSCSPISGHRSVSWYQQTPGQGLQFLFEYFSETQRNKGNFPGRFSGRQFSNSRSEMNVSTLELGDSALYLCASSGATGSSYEQYFGPGTRLTVT.

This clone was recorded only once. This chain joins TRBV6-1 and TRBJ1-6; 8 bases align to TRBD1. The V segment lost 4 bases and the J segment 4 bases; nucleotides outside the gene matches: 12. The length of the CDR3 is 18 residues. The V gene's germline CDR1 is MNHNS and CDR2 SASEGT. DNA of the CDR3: TGTGCCAGCAGTGGGGGACAGGATCTAAGGGCTTATAATTCACCCCTCCACTTT. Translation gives CASSGGQDLRAYNSPLHF.

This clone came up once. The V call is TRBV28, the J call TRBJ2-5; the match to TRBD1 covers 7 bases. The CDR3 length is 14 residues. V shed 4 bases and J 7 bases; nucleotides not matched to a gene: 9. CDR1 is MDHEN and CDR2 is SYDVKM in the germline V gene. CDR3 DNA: TGTGCCAGCAGTTATGAGGGGGCTTTGGGGACCCAGTACTTC. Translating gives CASSYEGALGTQYF.

The CDR3 DNA follows: TGCGCCAGCAACCCAACGGGACACCTATCTGGAAACACCATATATTTT. Protein sequence: CASNPTGHLSGNTIYF. The chain has TRBV5-1 and TRBJ1-3; a possible D gene is TRBD1 (6 bases). Germline V lookup: CDR1 SGHRS, CDR2 YFSETQ. This CDR3 spans 16 amino acids. Trimming took off 6 bases at V and 1 base at J, with 17 bases between the two ends.

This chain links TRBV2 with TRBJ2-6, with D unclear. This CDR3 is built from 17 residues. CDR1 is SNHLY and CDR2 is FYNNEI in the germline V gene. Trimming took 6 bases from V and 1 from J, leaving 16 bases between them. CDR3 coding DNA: TGTGCCAGCAGGGTACTCGAGACCCCTTCTGGGGCCAACGTCCTGACTTTC. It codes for CASRVLETPSGANVLTF.

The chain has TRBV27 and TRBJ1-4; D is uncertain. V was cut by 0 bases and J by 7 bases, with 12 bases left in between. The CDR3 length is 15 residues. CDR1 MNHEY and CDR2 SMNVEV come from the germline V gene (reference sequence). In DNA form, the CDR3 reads TGTGCCAGCAGTTTATCGATTAGGGAGAGTGAAAAACTGTTTTTT. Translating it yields CASSLSIRESEKLFF.

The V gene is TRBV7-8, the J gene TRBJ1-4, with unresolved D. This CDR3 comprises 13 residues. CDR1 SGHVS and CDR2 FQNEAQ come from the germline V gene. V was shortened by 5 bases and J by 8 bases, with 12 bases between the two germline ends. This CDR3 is CASSRVLWEKLFF. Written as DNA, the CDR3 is TGTGCCAGCAGCCGGGTCCTGTGGGAAAAACTGTTTTTT.

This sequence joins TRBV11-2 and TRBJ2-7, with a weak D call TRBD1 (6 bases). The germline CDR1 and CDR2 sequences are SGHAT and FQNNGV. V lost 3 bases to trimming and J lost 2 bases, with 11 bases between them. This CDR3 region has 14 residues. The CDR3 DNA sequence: TGTGCCAGCAGCTTCGCCGGGACAACCTACGAGCAGTACTTC. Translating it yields CASSFAGTTYEQYF.

The CDR3 reads CASRSEGGGSGNQPQHF. In DNA, the CDR3 is TGTGCCAGCAGGTCCGAGGGAGGGGGTAGTGGCAATCAGCCCCAGCATTTT. This rearrangement joins TRBV27 to TRBJ1-5; weak D call: TRBD1 (6 bases). From germline, CDR1 is MNHEY and CDR2 SMNVEV (reference sequence). The CDR3 totals 17 residues. V was cut by 6 bases and J by 2 bases, with 20 bases left in between.

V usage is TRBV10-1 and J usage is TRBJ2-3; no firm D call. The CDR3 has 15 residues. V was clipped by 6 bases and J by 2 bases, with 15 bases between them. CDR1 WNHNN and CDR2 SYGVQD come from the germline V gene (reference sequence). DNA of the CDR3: TGCGCCAGCAGACCCGACGGGCGAATCACAGATACGCAGTATTTT. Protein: CASRPDGRITDTQYF.

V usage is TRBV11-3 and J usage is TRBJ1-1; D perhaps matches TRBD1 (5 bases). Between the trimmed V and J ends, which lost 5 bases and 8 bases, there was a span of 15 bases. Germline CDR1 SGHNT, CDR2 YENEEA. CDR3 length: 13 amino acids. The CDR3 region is CASSRSPDNEAFF. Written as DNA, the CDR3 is TGTGCCAGCAGCCGGAGCCCGGACAACGAAGCTTTCTTT.

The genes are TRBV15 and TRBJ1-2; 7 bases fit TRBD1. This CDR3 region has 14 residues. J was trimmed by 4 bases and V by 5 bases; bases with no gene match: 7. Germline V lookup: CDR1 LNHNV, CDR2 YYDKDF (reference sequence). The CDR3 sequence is CATSPRQGGYGYTF. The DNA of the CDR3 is TGTGCCACCAGCCCTAGACAGGGTGGCTATGGCTACACCTTC.

The CDR3: CASSLEGGPTDTQYF. CDR3 coding DNA: TGTGCCAGCAGCTTAGAGGGGGGTCCCACAGATACGCAGTATTTT. V and J are TRBV7-7 and TRBJ2-3; D may be TRBD1 or TRBD2 (6 bases each). The V and J ends lost 1 base and 2 bases respectively, with 10 bases between them. The CDR3 has 15 residues. Looked up from germline, CDR1 is SSHAT and CDR2 is FNYEAQ (reference sequence).

The CDR3 DNA follows: TGCAGCGTTGGTGAGCAGGGGCGGAATCAGCCCCAGCATTTT. Protein product: CSVGEQGRNQPQHF. The chain combines TRBV29-1 with TRBJ1-5, with a tentative D call TRBD1 (6 bases). This CDR3 contains 14 residues. The germline V gene has CDR1 SQVTM and CDR2 ANQGSEA. The V end was cut by 4 bases, the J end by 4 bases, with 14 bases between. Using reference TRBV29-1 and TRBJ1-5 for the parts outside the CDR3, the full variable domain is SAVISQKPSRDICQRGTSLTIQCQVDSQVTMMFWYRQQPGQSLTLIATANQGSEATYESGFVIDKFPISRPNLTFSTLTVSNMSPEDSSIYLCSVGEQGRNQPQHFGDGTRLSIL.

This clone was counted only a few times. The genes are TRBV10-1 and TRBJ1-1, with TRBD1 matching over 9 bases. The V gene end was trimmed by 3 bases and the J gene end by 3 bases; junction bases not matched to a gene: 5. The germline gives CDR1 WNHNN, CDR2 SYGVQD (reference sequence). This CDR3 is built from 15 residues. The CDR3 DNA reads TGCGCCAGCAGTGACGGACAGGGGCATGACACTGAAGCTTTCTTT. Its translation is CASSDGQGHDTEAFF.

The DNA of the CDR3 is TGCGCCAGCAGCCAAGCTGGGTTTCTAGCTACGCAGTATTTT. Protein: CASSQAGFLATQYF. The V gene is TRBV4-1, the J gene TRBJ2-3, with a weak D call TRBD2 (5 bases). Trimming pared 1 base from V and 8 bases from J, leaving 13 bases between. The germline V gene encodes CDR1 MGHRA and CDR2 YSYEKL. This CDR3 has 14 residues.

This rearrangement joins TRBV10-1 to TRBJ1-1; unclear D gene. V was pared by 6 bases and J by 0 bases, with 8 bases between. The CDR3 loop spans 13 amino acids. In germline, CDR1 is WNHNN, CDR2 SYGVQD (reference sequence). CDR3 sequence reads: CASRWSMNTEAFF. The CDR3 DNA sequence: TGCGCCAGCAGATGGAGCATGAACACTGAAGCTTTCTTT.

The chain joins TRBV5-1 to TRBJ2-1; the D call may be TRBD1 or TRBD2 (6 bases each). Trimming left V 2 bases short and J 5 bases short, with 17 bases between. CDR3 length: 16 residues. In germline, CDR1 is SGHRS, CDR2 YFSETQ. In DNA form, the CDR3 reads TGCGCCAGCAGCTTCGGAGGGGGAGAATGGGACAATGAGCAGTTCTTC. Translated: CASSFGGGEWDNEQFF.